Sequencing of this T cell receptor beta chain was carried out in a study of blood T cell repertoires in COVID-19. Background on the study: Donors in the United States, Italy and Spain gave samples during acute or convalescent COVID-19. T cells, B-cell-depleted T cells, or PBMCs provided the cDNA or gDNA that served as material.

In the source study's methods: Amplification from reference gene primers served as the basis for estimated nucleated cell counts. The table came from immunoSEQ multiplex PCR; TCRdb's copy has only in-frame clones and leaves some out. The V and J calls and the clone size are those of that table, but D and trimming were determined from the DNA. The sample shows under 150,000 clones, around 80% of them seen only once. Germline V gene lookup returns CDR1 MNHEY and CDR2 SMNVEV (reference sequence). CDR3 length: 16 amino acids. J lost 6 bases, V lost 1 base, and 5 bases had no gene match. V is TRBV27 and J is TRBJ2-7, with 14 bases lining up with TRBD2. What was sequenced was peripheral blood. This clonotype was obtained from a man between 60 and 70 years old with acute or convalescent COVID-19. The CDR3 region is CASSLLGLAGVSEQYF. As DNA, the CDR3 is TGTGCCAGCAGTTTATTGGGACTAGCGGGAGTTTCCGAGCAGTACTTC.